This T cell receptor beta chain came from a study of T cell responses to AZD1222 COVID-19 vaccine. General study findings and limits: The donors showed a predominance of white British ancestry and of females, with possible underestimation of clonal diversity. Repertoires were collected only later (after the peak T cell response had occurred). Vaccination with two AZD1222 doses was followed by a rise in Spike-specific TCR breadth and depth.

Concerning this clone: Its specificity is not known.

The table came from immunoSEQ multiplex PCR; TCRdb's copy has only in-frame clones and leaves some out. The table records over 85,000 clones, around 90% of them present only once. The CDR3 length is 14 residues. Germline V gene lookup returns CDR1 SGHNT and CDR2 YYREEE (reference sequence). Trimming left V 0 bases short and J 3 bases short, with 9 bases between. The origin of this receptor is an adult who received the AZD1222 COVID-19 vaccine. Sequenced here: peripheral blood, sampled 28 days after the second AZD1222 dose. The V call is TRBV5-4, the J call TRBJ1-1; D might be TRBD1 (6 bases). The chain's CDR3 is CASSLGRGDTEAFF. DNA of the CDR3: TGTGCCAGCAGCTTGGGCAGGGGAGACACTGAAGCTTTCTTT.